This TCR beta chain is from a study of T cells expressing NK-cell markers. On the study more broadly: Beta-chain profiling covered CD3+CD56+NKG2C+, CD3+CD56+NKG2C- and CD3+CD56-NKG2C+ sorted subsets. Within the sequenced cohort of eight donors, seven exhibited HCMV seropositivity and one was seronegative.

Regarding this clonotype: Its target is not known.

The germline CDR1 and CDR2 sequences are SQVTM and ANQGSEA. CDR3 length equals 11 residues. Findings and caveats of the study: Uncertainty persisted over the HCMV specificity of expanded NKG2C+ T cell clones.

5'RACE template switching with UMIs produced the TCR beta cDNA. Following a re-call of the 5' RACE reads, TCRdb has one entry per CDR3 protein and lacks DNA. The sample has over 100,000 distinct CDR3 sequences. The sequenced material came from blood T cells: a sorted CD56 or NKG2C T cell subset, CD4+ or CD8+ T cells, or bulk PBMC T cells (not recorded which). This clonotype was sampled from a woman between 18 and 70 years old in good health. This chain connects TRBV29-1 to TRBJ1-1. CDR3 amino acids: CSVPWQGKAFF. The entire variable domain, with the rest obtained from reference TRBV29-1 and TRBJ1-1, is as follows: SAVISQKPSRDICQRGTSLTIQCQVDSQVTMMFWYRQQPGQSLTLIATANQGSEATYESGFVIDKFPISRPNLTFSTLTVSNMSPEDSSIYLCSVPWQGKAFFGQGTRLTVV.